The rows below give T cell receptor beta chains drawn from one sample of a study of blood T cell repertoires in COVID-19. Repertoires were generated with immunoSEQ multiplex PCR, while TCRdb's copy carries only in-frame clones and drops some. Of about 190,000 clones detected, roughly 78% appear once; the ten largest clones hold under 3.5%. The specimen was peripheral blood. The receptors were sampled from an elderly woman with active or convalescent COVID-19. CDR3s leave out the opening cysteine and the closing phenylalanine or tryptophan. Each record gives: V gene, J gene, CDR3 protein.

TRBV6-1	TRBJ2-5	ASSESGVGLGETQY
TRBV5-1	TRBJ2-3	ASEEPTGQGGTDTQY
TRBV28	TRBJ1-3	ASSFAGSPIY
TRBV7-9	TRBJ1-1	ASSLGGDTEAF
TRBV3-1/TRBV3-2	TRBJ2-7	ASSQGTGYYEQY
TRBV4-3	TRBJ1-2	ASSQGTGGYGYT
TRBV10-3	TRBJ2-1	AISVAEGAWNEQF
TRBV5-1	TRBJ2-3	ASSPNSGGTDTQY
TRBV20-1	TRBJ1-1	SASYTGGTEAF
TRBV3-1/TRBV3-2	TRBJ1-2	ASSQGLVGA
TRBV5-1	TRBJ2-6	ASSSQGAGANVLT
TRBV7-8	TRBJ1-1	ASSRAEANTEAF
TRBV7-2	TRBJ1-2	ASSPAGTDYGYT
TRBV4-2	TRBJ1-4	ASSQSPKTEINEKLF
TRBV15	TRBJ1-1	ATSRDTGRGTEAF